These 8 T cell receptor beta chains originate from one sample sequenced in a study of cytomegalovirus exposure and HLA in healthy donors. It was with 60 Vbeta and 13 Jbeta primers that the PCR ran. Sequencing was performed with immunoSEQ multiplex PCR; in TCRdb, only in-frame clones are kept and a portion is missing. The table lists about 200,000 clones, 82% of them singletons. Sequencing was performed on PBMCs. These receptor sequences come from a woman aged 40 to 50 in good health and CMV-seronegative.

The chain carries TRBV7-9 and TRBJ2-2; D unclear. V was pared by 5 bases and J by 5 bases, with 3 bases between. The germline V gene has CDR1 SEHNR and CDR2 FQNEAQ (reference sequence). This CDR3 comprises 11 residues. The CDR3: CASSLTGELFF. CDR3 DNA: TGTGCCAGCAGCCTTACCGGGGAGCTGTTTTTT.

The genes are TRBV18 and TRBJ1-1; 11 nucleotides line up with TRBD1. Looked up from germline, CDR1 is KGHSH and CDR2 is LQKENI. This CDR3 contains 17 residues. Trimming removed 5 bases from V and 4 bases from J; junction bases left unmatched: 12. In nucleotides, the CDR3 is TGTGCCAGCTCATCGTCCCGGGACAGGGGGAAGAGCACTGAAGCTTTCTTT. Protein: CASSSSRDRGKSTEAFF.

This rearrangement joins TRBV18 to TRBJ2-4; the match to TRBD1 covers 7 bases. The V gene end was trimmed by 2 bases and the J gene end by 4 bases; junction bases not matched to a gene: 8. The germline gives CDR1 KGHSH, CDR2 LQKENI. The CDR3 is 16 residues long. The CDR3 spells CASSPTGQTIKNIQYF. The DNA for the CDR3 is TGTGCCAGCTCACCAACGGGACAGACGATTAAAAACATTCAGTACTTC. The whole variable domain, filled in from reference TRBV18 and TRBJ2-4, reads NAGVMQNPRHLVRRRGQEARLRCSPMKGHSHVYWYRQLPEEGLKFMVYLQKENIIDESGMPKERFSAEFPKEGPSILRIQQVVRGDSAAYFCASSPTGQTIKNIQYFGAGTRLSVL.

This CDR3 reads CASSLGQGRGAFF. The CDR3 bases are TGTGCCAGCAGCTTAGGACAGGGCAGGGGAGCTTTCTTT. The V and J genes are TRBV11-3 and TRBJ1-1, with 7 bases lining up with TRBD1. The length of the CDR3 is 13 residues. Germline V gene lookup returns CDR1 SGHNT and CDR2 YENEEA. Germline trimming cut 1 base from V and 10 bases from J; bases unmatched to any gene: 6.

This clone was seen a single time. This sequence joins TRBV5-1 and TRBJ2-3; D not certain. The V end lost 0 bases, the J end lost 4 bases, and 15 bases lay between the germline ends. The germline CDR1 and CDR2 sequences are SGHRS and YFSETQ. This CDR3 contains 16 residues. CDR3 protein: CASSLVFVSTPDTQYF. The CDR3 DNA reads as TGCGCCAGCAGCTTGGTGTTTGTTAGCACGCCAGATACGCAGTATTTT.

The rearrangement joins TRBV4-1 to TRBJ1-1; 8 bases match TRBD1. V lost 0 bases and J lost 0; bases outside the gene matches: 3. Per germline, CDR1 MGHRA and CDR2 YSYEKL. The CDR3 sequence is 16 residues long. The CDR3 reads CASSQEGTGMNTEAFF. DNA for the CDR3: TGCGCCAGCAGCCAAGAAGGGACAGGCATGAACACTGAAGCTTTCTTT.

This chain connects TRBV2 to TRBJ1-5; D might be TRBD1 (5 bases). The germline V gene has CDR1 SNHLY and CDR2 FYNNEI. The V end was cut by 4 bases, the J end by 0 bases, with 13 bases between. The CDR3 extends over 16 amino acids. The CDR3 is CASSVKGDYSNQPQHF. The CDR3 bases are TGTGCCAGCAGTGTAAAAGGGGACTATAGCAATCAGCCCCAGCATTTT.

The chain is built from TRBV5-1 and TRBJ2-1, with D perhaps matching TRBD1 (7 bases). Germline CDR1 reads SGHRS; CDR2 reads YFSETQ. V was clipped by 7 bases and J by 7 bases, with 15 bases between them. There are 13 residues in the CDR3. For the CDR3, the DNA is TGCGCCAGCCAGTCAGGGGGAGGTAATGAGCAGTTCTTC. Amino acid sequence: CASQSGGGNEQFF.